What follows describes a single TCR beta chain. The germline CDR1 and CDR2 sequences are SGHTA and FQGNSA. V lost 4 bases, J lost 1 base, and 20 bases lay in between. CDR3 length: 18 residues. This record comes from a study of blood T cell repertoires in COVID-19. TCRdb's table, derived via immunoSEQ multiplex PCR, lists solely in-frame clones and lacks some. The sample has approximately 270,000 clones; roughly 85% are singletons. The TCR comes from a young man with active or convalescent COVID-19. The sequenced sample was peripheral blood. This chain uses TRBV7-2 with TRBJ1-5, with D tentatively TRBD1 (6 bases). CDR3 sequence: CASSSVGGGAGSNQPQHF. CDR3 DNA: TGTGCCAGCAGCTCAGTAGGGGGGGGAGCAGGCAGCAATCAGCCCCAGCATTTT.